This is a list of T cell receptor beta chains from one sample in a study of T cells after yellow fever vaccination. TCRdb independently ran MiXCR on the 5' RACE reads; one entry per CDR3 protein. The table shows 450,000 to 550,000 distinct CDR3 sequences, with 21% occurring only once. Sequencing used PBMCs, obtained roughly 20 days after the first yellow fever vaccination. Receptors were obtained from a man younger than 30 who received the YFV17D yellow fever vaccine. CDR3s include the opening cysteine and the closing phenylalanine or tryptophan. D genes are given only for firm matches. Only part of the rows carry a size: once, few, many, or a class if the clone is expanded.

TRBV29-1	TRBJ2-7	NA	TRBD1	CSATLGTGGYEQYF	TGCAGCGCAACATTAGGGACAGGGGGCTACGAGCAGTACTTC
TRBV10-3	TRBJ1-2	NA	TRBD1	CAIFSQDRTLNYGYTF	TGTGCCATATTCTCCCAGGACAGGACTCTTAACTATGGCTACACCTTC
TRBV6-5	TRBJ1-2	NA	NA	CASSYGAGEGYGYTF	TGTGCCAGCAGTTACGGGGCAGGGGAGGGCTATGGCTACACCTTC
TRBV4-1	TRBJ1-6	NA	TRBD1	CASSPTTGYYNSPLHF	TGCGCCAGCAGCCCAACGACAGGGTATTATAATTCACCCCTCCACTTT
TRBV12-3/TRBV12-4	TRBJ1-3	NA	NA	CASRGGQGSGNTIYF	TGTGCCAGCAGAGGGGGGCAAGGGTCTGGAAACACCATATATTTT
TRBV20-1	TRBJ2-3	many	NA	CSATPWRGASTDTQYF	TGCAGTGCTACACCTTGGAGAGGGGCTAGCACAGATACGCAGTATTTT
TRBV20-1	TRBJ2-1	NA	TRBD2	CSARAGGHNEQFF	TGCAGTGCTAGGGCGGGGGGTCACAATGAGCAGTTCTTC
TRBV2	TRBJ1-4	many	NA	CASAGANEKLFF	TGTGCCAGCGCTGGGGCTAATGAAAAACTGTTTTTT
TRBV4-3	TRBJ1-4	few	TRBD1	CASSQSNVGQAYEKLFF	TGCGCCAGCAGCCAAAGTAACGTAGGACAGGCTTATGAAAAACTGTTTTTT
TRBV28	TRBJ1-5	few	NA	CASRPRPGPQPQHF	TGTGCCAGCAGGCCCCGGCCCGGGCCTCAGCCCCAGCATTTT
TRBV7-3	TRBJ2-5	few	NA	CASSSRDWGTQYF	TGTGCCAGCAGCTCGAGGGACTGGGGGACCCAGTACTTC
TRBV4-1	TRBJ2-1	few	TRBD2	CASSLNSGGAEQFF	TGCGCCAGCAGCCTCAATAGCGGGGGGGCGGAGCAGTTCTTC
TRBV12-3/TRBV12-4	TRBJ2-2	once	TRBD2	CASSLGTSGGRITGELFF	TGTGCCAGCAGTTTAGGGACTAGCGGGGGGCGAATTACCGGGGAGCTGTTTTTT
TRBV7-9	TRBJ2-5	NA	TRBD2	CASSPASGGWETQYF	TGTGCCAGCAGCCCAGCTAGCGGGGGTTGGGAGACCCAGTACTTC
TRBV7-8	TRBJ2-1	few	NA	CASSPRFGDYNEQFF	TGTGCCAGCAGTCCGCGGTTCGGGGACTACAATGAGCAGTTCTTC
TRBV6-1	TRBJ1-2	NA	NA	CASRRSRGARGYTF	TGTGCCAGCAGACGATCCAGGGGCGCGAGAGGCTACACCTTC
TRBV7-8	TRBJ1-1	few	NA	CASSFRVSGTEAFF	TGTGCCAGCAGCTTCAGGGTGTCGGGCACTGAAGCTTTCTTT